What follows are 23 T cell receptor beta chains derived from one specimen sequenced in a study of response to subunit inactivated influenza vaccine. In TCRdb, the RT-PCR reads were re-called with MiXCR into one record per CDR3 protein. The table includes around 580,000 distinct CDR3 sequences, about 14% detected once. The sequencing here drew on PBMCs from blood, taken 11 to 12 days after vaccination. The source of these receptors is a man aged 50-60 years who received an inactivated influenza vaccine.

The chain links TRBV20-1 to TRBJ2-7; D gene uncertain. The V end was cut by 0 bases, the J end by 3 bases, with 9 bases between. Germline CDR1 DFQATT, CDR2 SNEGSKA (reference sequence). This CDR3 comprises 13 residues. DNA of the CDR3: TGCAGTGCTAGAGATATCTATAGCTACGAGCAGTACTTC. Protein: CSARDIYSYEQYF.

There are a few counts of this clonotype. The chain links TRBV3-1 to TRBJ2-1, with D perhaps matching TRBD1 or TRBD2 (6 bases each). The CDR3 is 13 amino acids. The V end was cut by 6 bases, the J end by 6 bases, with 12 bases between. Per the germline V gene, CDR1 is LGHDT and CDR2 is YNNKEL (reference sequence). CDR3 DNA sequence: TGTGCCAGCAGACGGGGGACACTCAATGAGCAGTTCTTC. Protein sequence: CASRRGTLNEQFF.

A few counts support this clonotype. J is TRBJ2-2 and V is TRBV5-1; 9 bases are shared with TRBD1. The V and J ends lost 5 bases and 5 bases, in that order; junction bases with no gene match: 7. The CDR3 sequence is 15 residues long. CDR1 is SGHRS, CDR2 YFSETQ, per germline. The CDR3 coding sequence is TGCGCCAGCAGTTCGGACAGGGGAATTACCGGGGAGCTGTTTTTT. Its protein product is CASSSDRGITGELFF.

V and J are TRBV25-1 and TRBJ2-3; D remains ambiguous. The CDR3 covers 16 residues. Per the germline V gene, CDR1 is MGHDK and CDR2 is SYGVNS. The V and J ends lost 4 bases and 2 bases respectively, with 16 bases between them. The CDR3: CASSGDWLTDTDTQYF. DNA of the CDR3: TGTGCCAGCAGTGGGGATTGGTTAACAGACACAGATACGCAGTATTTT.

The sample holds a few counts of this clonotype. V is TRBV29-1 and J is TRBJ1-1, with D perhaps matching TRBD1 (5 bases). Germline loops: CDR1 SQVTM, CDR2 ANQGSEA. CDR3 length: 11 residues. V lost 5 bases and J lost 7, with 11 bases in between. The CDR3 reads CSVQGALEAFF. In DNA form, the CDR3 reads TGCAGCGTTCAAGGGGCCCTTGAAGCTTTCTTT.

This clonotype came up a few times. The rearrangement uses TRBV20-1 and TRBJ1-5; D possibly corresponds to TRBD1 (5 bases). V was cut by 4 bases and J by 6 bases, with 16 bases left in between. Germline CDR1 and CDR2: DFQATT and SNEGSKA (reference sequence). The CDR3 is made up of 14 amino acids. CDR3: CSAISTGNSQPQHF. The CDR3 DNA reads TGCAGTGCTATAAGCACAGGTAACAGTCAGCCCCAGCATTTT.

In DNA form, the CDR3 reads TGTGCCAGCAGCTCACGACGGCGGAGTCAGCCCCAGCATTTT. It codes for CASSSRRRSQPQHF. The gene calls are TRBV12-3 or TRBV12-4 and TRBJ1-5; no definite D call. The CDR3 totals 14 residues. V shed 6 bases and J shed 6 bases, with 15 bases lying between them.

This chain connects TRBV11-3 to TRBJ2-2; D is unresolved. Germline V gene lookup returns CDR1 SGHNT and CDR2 YENEEA. This CDR3 has 15 amino acids. V lost 0 bases and J lost 4, with 9 bases in between. CDR3: CASSLEGGATGELFF. In DNA, the CDR3 is TGTGCCAGCAGCTTAGAAGGCGGTGCCACCGGGGAGCTGTTTTTT.

The chain has TRBV12-3 or TRBV12-4 and TRBJ2-2; TRBD2 aligns across 12 bases. The J segment lost 3 bases and the V segment lost 5 bases, leaving 1 base of the junction unmatched. The CDR3 consists of 15 residues. CDR3 coding DNA: TGTGCCAGCAGTCCTAGCGGGAGGGACACCGGGGAGCTGTTTTTT. Amino acid sequence: CASSPSGRDTGELFF.

In its sample, this clonotype was seen a few times. V usage is TRBV5-5 and J usage is TRBJ1-1, with TRBD1 as a possible D gene (5 bases). From germline, CDR1 is SGHKS and CDR2 YYEKEE (reference sequence). This CDR3 region has 13 residues. The V gene lost 5 bases and the J gene lost 2 bases, with 10 bases spanning the gap. CDR3 in amino acids: CASRRDSNTEAFF. CDR3 DNA sequence: TGTGCCAGCAGAAGGGACTCAAACACTGAAGCTTTCTTT.

V gene TRBV25-1 combines with J gene TRBJ2-7, with TRBD1 matching 8 bases. CDR3 length equals 14 residues. The J segment lost 2 bases and the V segment lost 2 bases, leaving 2 bases of the junction unmatched. Germline-derived CDR1 and CDR2 are MGHDK and SYGVNS. CDR3 sequence (DNA): TGTGCCAGCAGTGAAGGGACAGGTCCCTACGAGCAGTACTTC. Translated: CASSEGTGPYEQYF.

This chain connects TRBV7-9 to TRBJ1-1, with D hard to call. Germline lookup yields CDR1 SEHNR and CDR2 FQNEAQ (reference sequence). The CDR3 length is 16 residues. The ends were cut back, 5 bases at V and 6 bases at J, with 22 bases in the middle. The CDR3 DNA follows: TGTGCCAGCAGCATACTAGGTGTGAGGGCCAAGTCTGAAGCTTTCTTT. It specifies CASSILGVRAKSEAFF.

J is TRBJ2-3 and V is TRBV3-1; D possibly corresponds to TRBD2 (6 bases). CDR1 is LGHDT, CDR2 YNNKEL, per germline (reference sequence). V was cut by 6 bases and J by 6 bases, with 13 bases left in between. The CDR3 covers 13 residues. DNA for the CDR3: TGTGCCAGCAGACCTCTTGGGGGGGATACGCAGTATTTT. Translating gives CASRPLGGDTQYF.

This clonotype was found a few times. This chain joins TRBV4-3 and TRBJ2-5; TRBD1 might be the D (5 bases). The CDR3 contains 15 residues. Germline loops: CDR1 LGHNA, CDR2 YSLEER. V gave up 4 bases and J gave up 5 bases, with 17 bases separating them. The CDR3 protein is CASSLLKGHPETQYF. CDR3 DNA: TGCGCCAGCAGCCTCCTCAAGGGGCATCCGGAGACCCAGTACTTC.

This clonotype came up a few times. The chain has TRBV27 and TRBJ2-1; 15 nucleotides match TRBD2. There are 16 residues in the CDR3. The ends lost 5 bases at V and 7 bases at J; junction bases unmatched: 6. The germline V gene encodes CDR1 MNHEY and CDR2 SMNVEV (reference sequence). The chain's CDR3 is CASSLGLAGGLNEQFF. Here the CDR3 DNA reads TGTGCCAGCAGTCTAGGACTAGCGGGGGGGCTGAATGAGCAGTTCTTC.

This clonotype was seen at least ten times. A read error may produce the germline difference seen at one junction end. V and J are TRBV5-1 and TRBJ2-3, with D possibly being TRBD2 (7 bases). The germline CDR1 and CDR2 sequences are SGHRS and YFSETQ. The CDR3 has 14 amino acids. The CDR3 region has the DNA TGTGCCAGCAGCTTGGGGGGGGCCACAGATACGCAGTATTTT. Translating it yields CASSLGGATDTQYF.

This clonotype was found a few times. The rearrangement joins TRBV15 to TRBJ1-6; D uncertain. V gave up 5 bases and J gave up 7 bases, with 6 bases separating them. Germline V gene data show CDR1 as LNHNV and CDR2 as YYDKDF (reference sequence). This CDR3 contains 12 residues. The CDR3 loop reads CATSPENSPLHF. The CDR3 DNA follows: TGTGCCACCAGCCCAGAGAATTCACCCCTCCACTTT.

The table lists this clonotype with a few counts. The J gene is TRBJ1-2, the V gene TRBV5-5; possible D gene TRBD1, 5 bases. The V end lost 6 bases, the J end lost 5 bases, and 20 bases lay between the germline ends. The CDR3 runs 15 residues. In germline, CDR1 is SGHKS, CDR2 YYEKEE (reference sequence). CDR3: CASIGFQTGRYGYTF. As DNA, the CDR3 is TGTGCCAGCATTGGGTTTCAAACGGGGCGGTATGGCTACACCTTC.

This clonotype has more than one count but fewer than ten. V gene TRBV11-2 combines with J gene TRBJ2-1; 8 bases agree with TRBD1. Trimming cost V 4 bases and J 5 bases; bases outside gene matches: 10. Germline CDR1 and CDR2: SGHAT and FQNNGV. The CDR3 has 16 amino acids. The CDR3 region has the DNA TGTGCCAGCAGCTCCTTAGACAGGGGTCTGGACAATGAGCAGTTCTTC. It encodes CASSSLDRGLDNEQFF.

V and J are TRBV12-3 or TRBV12-4 and TRBJ2-7, with TRBD2 identical over 8 bases. The CDR3 has 14 residues. Unmatched junction bases numbered 6, after V lost 6 bases and J lost 2 bases. CDR3 amino acids: CASSAAGVAYEQYF. The CDR3 nucleotides are TGTGCCAGCAGCGCAGCGGGAGTTGCCTACGAGCAGTACTTC.

This clonotype was counted between two and nine times. The chain is built from TRBV24-1 and TRBJ2-3; 8 bases fit TRBD1. Germline lookup yields CDR1 KGHDR and CDR2 SFDVKD. J was trimmed by 8 bases and V by 0 bases; bases with no gene match: 3. CDR3 length equals 14 residues. The CDR3 DNA follows: TGTGCCACCAGTGATTTGCGTACAGGGGGTACGCAGTATTTT. The encoded protein is CATSDLRTGGTQYF.

In its sample, this clonotype was seen a few times. CDR3 loop: CASSLAWGDREPRGAQYF. The CDR3 DNA is TGTGCCAGCAGCTTGGCCTGGGGAGACAGGGAACCTCGGGGGGCCCAGTACTTC. The rearrangement uses TRBV5-6 and TRBJ2-5; possibly TRBD1 or TRBD2 for D (7 bases each). CDR3 length equals 18 residues. Per germline, CDR1 SGHDT and CDR2 YYEEEE. Trimming pared 0 bases from V and 9 bases from J, leaving 27 bases between.

About this clonotype: One junction end does not reproduce the germline sequence, and a read error may be involved. This rearrangement joins TRBV5-1 to TRBJ2-4; possibly TRBD1 for D (6 bases). Germline-derived CDR1 and CDR2 are SGHRS and YFSETQ. The CDR3 has 16 amino acids. In DNA form, the CDR3 reads TGCGCCTGCAGCCTCAAGACAGGTTTAGCCAAAAACATTCAGTACTTC. Encoded protein: CACSLKTGLAKNIQYF.